One sample yielded the 8 T cell receptor beta chains listed below, sequenced in a study of early T cells in non-severe SARS-CoV-2 infection. TCRdb ran MiXCR on the 5' RACE reads and lists one entry per CDR3 protein. The sample has about 48,000 distinct CDR3 sequences; 5.6% are singletons. Source material: whole blood. The receptor set was obtained from an adult who was a healthcare worker with PCR-confirmed SARS-CoV-2 infection or an uninfected control (not recorded which).

This chain uses TRBV7-3 with TRBJ2-1; TRBD1 aligns across 7 bases. There are 13 residues in the CDR3. V was clipped by 5 bases and J by 7 bases; unmatched bases: 5. Germline V gene data show CDR1 as SGHTA and CDR2 as FQGTGA. The CDR3 spells CASSPYRGNEQFF. CDR3 sequence (DNA): TGTGCCAGCAGCCCCTACAGGGGAAATGAGCAGTTCTTC.

The chain joins TRBV6-2 or TRBV6-3 to TRBJ1-2; TRBD1 matches at 11 bases. The CDR3 runs 15 residues. The germline V gene encodes CDR1 MNHEY and CDR2 SVGEGT. The junction had 9 bases not matched to a gene; V was cut back by 5 bases and J by 7 bases. In DNA form, the CDR3 reads TGTGCCAGCAGTCTTGGGACAGGGGGTGGCCTTGGCTACACCTTC. Amino acids: CASSLGTGGGLGYTF.

This clonotype was counted only a few times. The rearrangement links TRBV19 to TRBJ2-7, with D perhaps TRBD1 (6 bases). Per the germline V gene, CDR1 is LNHDA and CDR2 is SQIVND (reference sequence). CDR3 length: 15 amino acids. V dropped 3 bases and J dropped 3 bases, with 15 bases sitting between them. The CDR3 here is CASSMVAGVFYEQYF. The CDR3 bases are TGTGCCAGTAGTATGGTGGCAGGGGTCTTCTACGAGCAGTACTTC.

This clonotype has ten or more counts. CDR3 coding DNA: TGTGCCAGCAGCCCCAGGGCTCGTGGCTACACCTTC. Its protein product is CASSPRARGYTF. The chain uses TRBV7-9 and TRBJ1-2; weak D call: TRBD1 (5 bases). The CDR3 totals 12 residues. V shed 5 bases and J shed 7 bases, with 11 bases lying between them. Germline loops: CDR1 SEHNR, CDR2 FQNEAQ (reference sequence).

This clonotype appeared a few times. The gene calls are TRBV4-3 and TRBJ1-1, with TRBD1 as a possible D gene (6 bases). The CDR3 is 14 residues long. V shed 1 base and J shed 1 base, with 7 bases lying between them. CDR1 is LGHNA, CDR2 YSLEER, per germline. CDR3 residues: CASSQVTGNTEAFF. CDR3 in DNA: TGCGCCAGCAGCCAAGTGACAGGGAACACTGAAGCTTTCTTT.

J is TRBJ2-6 and V is TRBV29-1; D gene ambiguous. Germline assignment: CDR1 SQVTM and CDR2 ANQGSEA. The CDR3 contains 13 residues. Trimming removed 7 bases from V and 0 bases from J, with 7 bases in between. CDR3 sequence: CSAQPSGANVLTF. The CDR3 DNA reads TGCAGCGCCCAACCCTCTGGGGCCAACGTCCTGACTTTC.

This clonotype was seen many times. The genes are TRBV20-1 and TRBJ2-5; D gene uncertain. The CDR3 runs 12 residues. Germline lookup yields CDR1 DFQATT and CDR2 SNEGSKA (reference sequence). V dropped 5 bases and J dropped 5 bases, with 12 bases sitting between them. DNA of the CDR3: TGCAGTGCTTTAGAACTCGTGGAGACCCAGTACTTC. It encodes CSALELVETQYF.

The chain recombines TRBV5-1 with TRBJ1-2; TRBD1 might be the D (6 bases). V lost 0 bases and J lost 8, with 11 bases in between. Germline V gene data show CDR1 as SGHRS and CDR2 as YFSETQ. The CDR3 is made up of 13 amino acids. CDR3 region: CASSLVTTGGYTF. The CDR3 DNA reads TGCGCCAGCAGCTTGGTGACCACAGGGGGCTACACCTTC.